The 3 T cell receptor beta chains below all came from one sample that was sequenced in a study of STAT5B mutations in CD4+ large granular lymphocyte leukemia. Clones were sequenced by immunoSEQ multiplex PCR, and TCRdb holds only the in-frame ones, with some missing. The data contain tens of thousands of clones, about 88% of them singletons. The sample comprised CD4+ T cells from blood buffy coats. These TCRs come from a human donor in good health.

The chain is built from TRBV9 and TRBJ2-4; D possibly corresponds to TRBD1 (5 bases). Germline lookup yields CDR1 SGDLS and CDR2 YYNGEE. The ends were cut back, 4 bases at V and 3 bases at J, with 11 bases in the middle. This CDR3 is 14 amino acids long. CDR3 nucleotide sequence: TGTGCCAGCAGCTTAGGGGTGGGCAAAAACATTCAGTACTTC. Translation gives CASSLGVGKNIQYF.

V usage is TRBV10-1 and J usage is TRBJ2-6, with TRBD1 identical over 8 bases. V shed 8 bases, J shed 0 bases, and the junction held 15 bases outside the gene matches. In germline, CDR1 is WNHNN, CDR2 SYGVQD (reference sequence). The CDR3 contains 19 residues. The CDR3 sequence is CASPSTVDRGYSGANVLTF. DNA for the CDR3: TGCGCCAGCCCCTCGACGGTAGACAGGGGTTACTCTGGGGCCAACGTCCTGACTTTC.

The chain has TRBV18 and TRBJ2-1; 8 positions match TRBD2. The germline V gene encodes CDR1 KGHSH and CDR2 LQKENI. Trimming at V came to 3 bases and at J to 8 bases, leaving 6 bases not matched to a gene. There are 14 residues in the CDR3. CDR3: CASSPAGGVYEQFF. CDR3 DNA sequence: TGTGCCAGCTCACCGGCGGGGGGTGTCTATGAGCAGTTCTTC. Complete variable domain (other parts from reference TRBV18 and TRBJ2-1): NAGVMQNPRHLVRRRGQEARLRCSPMKGHSHVYWYRQLPEEGLKFMVYLQKENIIDESGMPKERFSAEFPKEGPSILRIQQVVRGDSAAYFCASSPAGGVYEQFFGPGTRLTVL.